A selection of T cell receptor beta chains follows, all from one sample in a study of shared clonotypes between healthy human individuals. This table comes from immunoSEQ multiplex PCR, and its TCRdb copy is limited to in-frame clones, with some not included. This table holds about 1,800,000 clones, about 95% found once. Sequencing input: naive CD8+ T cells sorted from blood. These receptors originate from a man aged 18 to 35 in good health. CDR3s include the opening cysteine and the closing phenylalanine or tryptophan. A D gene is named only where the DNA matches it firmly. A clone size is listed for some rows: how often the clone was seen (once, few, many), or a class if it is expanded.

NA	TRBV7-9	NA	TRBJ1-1	TGTGCCAGCAGCTTAGGTCTGGGGTACACTGAAGCTTTCTTT	CASSLGLGYTEAFF
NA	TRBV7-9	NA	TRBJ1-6	TGTGCCAGCAGCCCTATACAGGGTGTTTCACCCCTCCACTTT	CASSPIQGVSPLHF
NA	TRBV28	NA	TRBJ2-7	TGTGCCAGCACCCTTACTGGAAGCGAGCAGTACTTC	CASTLTGSEQYF
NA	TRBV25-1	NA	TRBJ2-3	TGTGCCAGCAGTGTCCGGGGGACTAGCACAGATACGCAGTATTTT	CASSVRGTSTDTQYF
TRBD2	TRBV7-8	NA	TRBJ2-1	TGTGCCAGCAGCTTAGTCGGCCTAGCGGGGGGCAATGAGCAGTTCTTC	CASSLVGLAGGNEQFF
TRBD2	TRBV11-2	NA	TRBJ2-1	TGTGCCAGCAGCTTAGTCGCTAGCGGAGAGCAGTTCTTC	CASSLVASGEQFF
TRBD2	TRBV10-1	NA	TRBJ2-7	TGCGCCAGCAGTCCCGGGACTAGCGGCCACTACGAGCAGTACTTC	CASSPGTSGHYEQYF
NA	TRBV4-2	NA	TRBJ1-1	TGTGCCAGCAGCCAAGGTATGGATATGAACACTGAAGCTTTCTTT	CASSQGMDMNTEAFF
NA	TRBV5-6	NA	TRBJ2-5	TGTGCCAGCACCACTGGCGTGAAAGAGACCCAGTACTTC	CASTTGVKETQYF
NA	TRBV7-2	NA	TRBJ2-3	TGTGCCAGCAGCGTCGGGACTCAGAGATTCACAGATACGCAGTATTTT	CASSVGTQRFTDTQYF
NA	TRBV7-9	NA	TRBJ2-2	TGTGCCAGCAGCCCTGCCAGGGTGGACACCGGGGAGCTGTTTTTT	CASSPARVDTGELFF
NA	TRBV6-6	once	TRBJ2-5	TGTGCCAGCAGTTACGGGATAGCTCGGGAGACCCAGTACTTC	CASSYGIARETQYF
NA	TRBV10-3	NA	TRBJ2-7	TGTGCCATCAGTGAGTCTATAGGGTTGATCGAGCAGTACTTC	CAISESIGLIEQYF
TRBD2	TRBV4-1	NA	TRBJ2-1	TGCGCCAGCAGCCCAGTTGCCGGGGGGAATGAGCAGTTCTTC	CASSPVAGGNEQFF
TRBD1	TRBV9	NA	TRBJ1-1	TGTGCCAGCAGCGTCTCTGCAGGGGGGATTGAAGCTTTCTTT	CASSVSAGGIEAFF
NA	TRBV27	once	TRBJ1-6	TGTGCCAGCAGTTTAGACGGGTTTGGGGAATCGGATTCACCCCTCCACTTT	CASSLDGFGESDSPLHF